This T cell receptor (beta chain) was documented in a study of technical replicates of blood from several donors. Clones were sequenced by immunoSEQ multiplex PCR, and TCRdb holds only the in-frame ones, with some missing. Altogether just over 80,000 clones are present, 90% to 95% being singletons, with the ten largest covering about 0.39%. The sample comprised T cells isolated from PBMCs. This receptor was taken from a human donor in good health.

The CDR3 DNA reads TGTGCCAGCAGTTACCGCAGGACTAGAGTTAATGAAAAACTGTTTTTT. Translating gives CASSYRRTRVNEKLFF. The chain combines TRBV28 with TRBJ1-4; D ambiguous. Germline-derived CDR1 and CDR2 are MDHEN and SYDVKM. Trimming shortened V by 4 bases and J by 4 bases, and 16 bases separated the two germline ends. The CDR3 has 16 residues.